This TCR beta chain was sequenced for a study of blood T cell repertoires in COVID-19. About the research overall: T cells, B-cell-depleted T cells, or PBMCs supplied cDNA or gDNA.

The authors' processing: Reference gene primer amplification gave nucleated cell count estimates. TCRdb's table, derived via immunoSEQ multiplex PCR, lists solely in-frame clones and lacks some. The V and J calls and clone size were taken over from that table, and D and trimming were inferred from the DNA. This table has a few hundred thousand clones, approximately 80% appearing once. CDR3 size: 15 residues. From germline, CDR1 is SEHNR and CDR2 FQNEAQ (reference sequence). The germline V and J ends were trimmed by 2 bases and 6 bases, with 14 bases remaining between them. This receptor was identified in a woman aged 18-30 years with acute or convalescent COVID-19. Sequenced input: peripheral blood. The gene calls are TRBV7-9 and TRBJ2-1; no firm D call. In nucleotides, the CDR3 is TGTGCCAGCAGCTTAATAACTCGGCGGTCCAATGAGCAGTTCTTC. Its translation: CASSLITRRSNEQFF.